Below, 14 T cell receptor beta chains from the same sample are listed, as sequenced in a study of a mutant IDH1 vaccine in newly diagnosed glioma. Time point indicated: baseline, week 1 (first vaccination visit). Described treatment: pre-vaccination baseline after standard-of-care therapy. The method was immunoSEQ multiplex PCR; TCRdb's version includes in-frame clones alone and lacks a portion of them. The table has roughly 35,000 clones, about nine tenths seen once. The source was PBMCs, collected from a glioma patient treated with radiotherapy, temozolomide or both. These receptor sequences come from a woman in her thirties or forties with glioma.

The chain joins TRBV29-1 to TRBJ2-7; 8 bases align to TRBD1. CDR3 length equals 11 residues. From germline, CDR1 is SQVTM and CDR2 ANQGSEA. J gave up 3 bases and V 6 bases, and 1 base lay outside the gene matches. This CDR3 reads CSVGQVYEQYF. The CDR3 DNA follows: TGCAGCGTGGGACAGGTCTACGAGCAGTACTTC.

The chain links TRBV18 to TRBJ2-5, with TRBD2 as a possible D gene (5 bases). V was trimmed by 0 bases and J by 4 bases, leaving 12 bases between them. This CDR3 contains 15 residues. Germline assignment: CDR1 KGHSH and CDR2 LQKENI. The CDR3 loop is CASSPPGIEGETQYF. CDR3 coding DNA: TGTGCCAGCTCACCACCCGGGATAGAGGGAGAGACCCAGTACTTC.

The rearrangement links TRBV6-5 to TRBJ2-7; D is perhaps TRBD2 (6 bases). The V gene lost 8 bases and the J gene lost 10 bases, with 15 bases spanning the gap. Germline CDR1 is MNHEY and CDR2 is SVGAGI. This CDR3 has 11 residues. The CDR3 DNA follows: TGTGCCAGCGGTGTTCGGAGGGGCCAGTACTTC. Its protein product is CASGVRRGQYF.

J is TRBJ1-1 and V is TRBV4-2; no firm D call. The V end was cut by 0 bases, the J end by 7 bases, with 15 bases between. CDR1 is LGHNA and CDR2 is YNFKEQ in the germline V gene. The CDR3 has 15 residues. This chain's CDR3 is CASSQDSAGDVEAFF. The CDR3 nucleotides are TGTGCCAGCAGCCAAGATTCAGCCGGAGATGTTGAAGCTTTCTTT.

The chain is built from TRBV13 and TRBJ2-7, with D possibly being TRBD2 (5 bases). CDR1 is PRHDT and CDR2 is FYEKMQ in the germline V gene (reference sequence). The CDR3 is 15 amino acids. Trimming took off 2 bases at V and 2 bases at J, with 13 bases between the two ends. Here the CDR3 reads CASSLMGDTTYEQYF. The DNA for the CDR3 is TGTGCCAGCAGCTTAATGGGAGACACCACCTACGAGCAGTACTTC.

J is TRBJ2-7 and V is TRBV6-5, with TRBD2 matching 12 bases. V shed 4 bases and J 4 bases; nucleotides not matched to a gene: 2. This CDR3 has 14 amino acids. CDR1 is MNHEY, CDR2 SVGAGI, per germline. CDR3 region: CASSLLAGGYEQYF. The CDR3 nucleotides are TGTGCCAGCAGTTTACTAGCGGGGGGATACGAGCAGTACTTC.

This chain joins TRBV5-4 and TRBJ2-2; 9 bases fit TRBD1. This CDR3 has 15 amino acids. With 3 bases clipped from V and 7 bases from J, the junction kept 7 bases outside the gene matches. Germline values: CDR1 SGHNT, CDR2 YYREEE (reference sequence). Here the CDR3 reads CASSSGTGNHGELFF. The CDR3 bases are TGTGCCAGCAGCTCCGGGACAGGGAATCACGGGGAGCTGTTTTTT. The whole variable domain, filled in from reference TRBV5-4 and TRBJ2-2, reads ETGVTQSPTHLIKTRGQQVTLRCSSQSGHNTVSWYQQALGQGPQFIFQYYREEENGRGNFPPRFSGLQFPNYSSELNVNALELDDSALYLCASSSGTGNHGELFFGEGSRLTVL.

V gene TRBV30 combines with J gene TRBJ1-1; 8 nucleotides agree with TRBD1. In germline, CDR1 is GTSNPN, CDR2 SVGIG (reference sequence). This CDR3 region has 15 residues. V shed 3 bases and J 9 bases; nucleotides not matched to a gene: 15. CDR3 sequence: CAWRRTSLDRGKAFF. The CDR3 DNA follows: TGTGCCTGGAGAAGGACCTCGCTTGACAGGGGAAAAGCTTTCTTT.

The V and J genes are TRBV29-1 and TRBJ1-2; 12 bases line up with TRBD1. The trim removed 4 bases at V and 8 bases at J, leaving 11 bases unmatched. Germline CDR1 is SQVTM and CDR2 is ANQGSEA. The CDR3 has 15 amino acids. In DNA, the CDR3 is TGCAGCGTTGTGGGGACAGGGGGCGCAAGGAGAGGCTACACCTTC. Residues: CSVVGTGGARRGYTF.

The chain carries TRBV7-9 and TRBJ2-5, with 7 nucleotides matching TRBD2. The CDR3 is made up of 14 amino acids. V was clipped by 5 bases and J by 1 base; unmatched bases: 4. The germline V gene encodes CDR1 SEHNR and CDR2 FQNEAQ (reference sequence). Written as DNA, the CDR3 is TGTGCCAGCAGCCTCTCGGGGGGCCAAGAGACCCAGTACTTC. It translates to CASSLSGGQETQYF.

The V call is TRBV6-4, the J call TRBJ1-1; 8 nucleotides align to TRBD1. Germline values: CDR1 MRHNA, CDR2 SNTAGT. CDR3 length: 14 residues. Trimming at V came to 3 bases and at J to 3 bases, leaving 3 bases not matched to a gene. Written as DNA, the CDR3 is TGTGCCAGCAGTGAGACAGGGGAGGACACTGAAGCTTTCTTT. Translating it yields CASSETGEDTEAFF.

V and J are TRBV2 and TRBJ1-5, with a possible D match to TRBD1 (5 bases). Germline lookup yields CDR1 SNHLY and CDR2 FYNNEI. V lost 3 bases to trimming and J lost 4 bases, with 13 bases between them. The CDR3 has 15 residues. In DNA form, the CDR3 reads TGTGCCAGCAGTGAGCAGGGTTTGAGGAATCAGCCCCAGCATTTT. Protein sequence: CASSEQGLRNQPQHF.

J is TRBJ2-7 and V is TRBV5-4, with TRBD1 matching over 11 bases. Trimming took 1 base from V and 5 from J; bases not matched to a gene: 5. This CDR3 has 15 amino acids. Germline loops: CDR1 SGHNT, CDR2 YYREEE (reference sequence). Written as DNA, the CDR3 is TGTGCCAGCAGCTTGTGGGACAGGGGGTCCGACGAGCAGTACTTC. Its translation is CASSLWDRGSDEQYF.

The count of this clone is one. The chain joins TRBV27 to TRBJ2-3; 10 bases match TRBD1. The germline CDR1 and CDR2 sequences are MNHEY and SMNVEV (reference sequence). The CDR3 spans 17 residues. The J segment lost 4 bases and the V segment lost 5 bases, leaving 12 bases of the junction unmatched. This CDR3 reads CASSTLGTGASPDTQYF. The DNA of the CDR3 is TGTGCCAGCAGTACACTCGGGACAGGGGCCTCTCCAGATACGCAGTATTTT.